The T cell receptor (beta chain) under discussion was sequenced for a study of cytomegalovirus exposure and HLA in healthy donors. This clone has just a few counts. Its antigen remains unknown. PCR employed 60 Vbeta and 13 Jbeta primers. Only in-frame clones appear in the TCRdb table, and some are missing; sequencing was by immunoSEQ multiplex PCR. The profile shows about 41,000 clones, 81% of them singletons. The study's findings and limits: The sole available immune exposure information was CMV serostatus.

V gave up 0 bases and J gave up 7 bases, with 28 bases separating them. CDR1 is GTSNPN, CDR2 SVGIG, per germline (reference sequence). This CDR3 has 19 residues. The V and J genes are TRBV30 and TRBJ1-5; D not resolved. Material: PBMCs. The TCR was taken from a man aged 50 or older in good health and CMV-seronegative. CDR3 in amino acids: CAWSVPASGFGRARQPQHF. The CDR3 DNA is TGTGCCTGGAGTGTACCCGCTTCGGGGTTTGGGAGGGCTAGACAGCCCCAGCATTTT.